The 17 T cell receptor beta chains presented below share a single source sample, sequenced in a study of blood T cell repertoires in COVID-19 (TCRdb year 2020). Library preparation was by the immunoSEQ multiplex PCR assay. TCRdb provides this immuneACCESS table in a form limited to in-frame rearrangements. Some clones are lacking; in checked studies, under half of them reflect an unresolved V gene, and why the rest are absent is not known. Present in this sample are 300,000 to 400,000 clones, 88% of which were seen just once. The ten largest clones take up 5% of the sample. The specimen sequenced was PBMCs or T cells enriched from blood (not recorded which). These receptors all come from a man between 25 and 39 years old who had recovered from COVID-19.

This clone has only a few counts. The chain has TRBV6-1 and TRBJ1-2; no firm D call. Germline values: CDR1 MNHNS, CDR2 SASEGT. The V end lost 0 bases, the J end lost 8 bases, and 4 bases lay between the germline ends. The CDR3 is made up of 11 amino acids. The CDR3 bases are TGTGCCAGCAGTGAAGCGGGCGGCTACACCTTC. As protein: CASSEAGGYTF.

The J gene is TRBJ1-2, the V gene TRBV7-9, with 9 bases aligning to TRBD1. V gave up 1 base and J gave up 6 bases; unmatched junction bases: 6. The CDR3 loop spans 15 amino acids. The germline gives CDR1 SEHNR, CDR2 FQNEAQ (reference sequence). This CDR3 reads CASSLVGQGLDGYTF. The CDR3 region has the DNA TGTGCCAGCAGCTTAGTTGGACAGGGGCTGGATGGCTACACCTTC.

This chain uses TRBV11-3 with TRBJ1-1; D may be TRBD1 (5 bases). The V and J ends lost 2 bases and 6 bases respectively, with 10 bases between them. The CDR3 spans 13 residues. The germline CDR1 and CDR2 sequences are SGHNT and YENEEA. The CDR3 is CASSLNRGSEAFF. The CDR3 bases are TGTGCCAGCAGCTTAAATCGGGGGTCTGAAGCTTTCTTT.

As for this clone: The sample carries other DNA sequences with the same CDR3. The gene calls are TRBV12-3 or TRBV12-4 and TRBJ2-5, with D uncertain. V lost 4 bases and J lost 5, with 5 bases in between. This CDR3 has 11 residues. The CDR3, as DNA: TGTGCCAGCAGTTCCCGGGAGACCCAGTACTTC. Amino acid sequence: CASSSRETQYF.

This clone came up a few times. The chain is built from TRBV5-1 and TRBJ1-2; 9 positions agree with TRBD1. The V segment lost 4 bases and the J segment 8 bases; nucleotides outside the gene matches: 12. The CDR3 contains 15 residues. The germline V gene encodes CDR1 SGHRS and CDR2 YFSETQ. The CDR3 DNA sequence: TGCGCCAGCAGCGAACCCGGGACAGGGTGGGGAGGCTACACCTTC. Translation gives CASSEPGTGWGGYTF.

DNA of the CDR3: TGTGCCAGCAGCCAACACAGCAACTATGGCTACACCTTC. Its protein product is CASSQHSNYGYTF. The chain has TRBV14 and TRBJ1-2, with D unclear. The CDR3 length is 13 residues. Germline V CDR1 and CDR2: SGHDN, FVKESK. V was trimmed by 2 bases and J by 2 bases, leaving 6 bases between them.

The rearrangement links TRBV19 to TRBJ2-2; D not resolved. Germline lookup yields CDR1 LNHDA and CDR2 SQIVND (reference sequence). CDR3 size: 13 residues. V lost 7 bases and J lost 6, with 12 bases in between. Written as DNA, the CDR3 is TGTGCCAGTAACCCCGGCCAGGCCGGGGAGCTGTTTTTT. Amino acids: CASNPGQAGELFF.

The chain recombines TRBV19 with TRBJ1-4, with 9 bases matching TRBD1. Germline-derived CDR1 and CDR2 are LNHDA and SQIVND (reference sequence). V was clipped by 5 bases and J by 4 bases; unmatched bases: 5. The CDR3 has 15 amino acids. CDR3 bases: TGTGCCAGTAGTGAACCGGGACAGGGTAATGAAAAACTGTTTTTT. Its protein product is CASSEPGQGNEKLFF.

The rearrangement links TRBV19 to TRBJ2-7; 8 bases map to TRBD1. J gave up 2 bases and V 6 bases, and 9 bases lay outside the gene matches. Per germline, CDR1 LNHDA and CDR2 SQIVND (reference sequence). The CDR3 is made up of 15 amino acids. The CDR3 is CASSPTGQGPYEQYF. CDR3 nucleotides: TGTGCCAGTAGCCCCACAGGACAGGGCCCCTACGAGCAGTACTTC. Filled out from reference TRBV19 and TRBJ2-7, the complete variable domain reads DGGITQSPKYLFRKEGQNVTLSCEQNLNHDAMYWYRQDPGQGLRLIYYSQIVNDFQKGDIAEGYSVSREKKESFPLTVTSAQKNPTAFYLCASSPTGQGPYEQYFGPGTRLTVT.

The chain uses TRBV20-1 and TRBJ1-2, with a tentative D call TRBD1 (6 bases). CDR1 DFQATT and CDR2 SNEGSKA come from the germline V gene (reference sequence). The CDR3 loop spans 14 amino acids. The ends were cut back, 3 bases at V and 4 bases at J, with 15 bases in the middle. The CDR3 DNA is TGCAGTGCTAGTGGGGGACACCAAACCTATGGCTACACCTTC. It translates to CSASGGHQTYGYTF.

V and J are TRBV5-6 and TRBJ1-2; the match to TRBD1 covers 8 bases. V was pared by 1 base and J by 3 bases, with 8 bases of the junction left unmatched. This CDR3 has 16 amino acids. CDR1 is SGHDT and CDR2 is YYEEEE in the germline V gene. This chain's CDR3 is CASSLWGRGPYYGYTF. The CDR3 bases are TGTGCCAGCAGCTTGTGGGGCAGGGGGCCGTACTATGGCTACACCTTC.

This clone was picked up a small number of times. V gene TRBV6-2 or TRBV6-3 combines with J gene TRBJ1-1; 7 bases are shared with TRBD1. This CDR3 has 16 residues. Germline-derived CDR1 and CDR2 are MNHEY and SVGEGT. After removal of 6 bases from V and 0 bases from J, the junction contained 10 bases not matched to a gene. CDR3 amino acids: CASSPRGSSMNTEAFF. In DNA form, the CDR3 reads TGTGCCAGCAGCCCCAGGGGGTCGTCTATGAACACTGAAGCTTTCTTT.

This chain joins TRBV28 and TRBJ1-6; maybe TRBD1 (5 bases). From germline, CDR1 is MDHEN and CDR2 SYDVKM. Trimming removed 3 bases from V and 3 bases from J, with 15 bases in between. The CDR3 is 17 amino acids. CDR3 sequence reads: CASSLSPQGYYNSPLHF. The CDR3 bases are TGTGCCAGCAGTTTGTCGCCTCAGGGTTACTATAATTCACCCCTCCACTTT.

Regarding this clone: The junction and the germline gene differ at one end; a read error may be behind it. The rearrangement links TRBV7-9 to TRBJ1-2; TRBD1 is a possible D gene (6 bases). This CDR3 spans 15 amino acids. CDR1 is SEHNR and CDR2 is FQNEAQ in the germline V gene (reference sequence). CDR3 residues: CASTVWTETKYGYTF. Here the CDR3 DNA reads TGTGCCAGCACCGTTTGGACAGAGACTAAGTATGGCTACACCTTC. Based on the CDR3 plus reference TRBV7-9 and TRBJ1-2, the full variable domain is DTGVSQNPRHKITKRGQNVTFRCDPISEHNRLYWYRQTLGQGPEFLTYFQNEAQLEKSRLLSDRFSAERPKGSFSTLEIQRTEQGDSAMYLCASTVWTETKYGYTFGSGTRLTVV.

The J gene is TRBJ2-1, the V gene TRBV5-8; D gene uncertain. The CDR3 length is 11 residues. The V end was cut by 4 bases, the J end by 5 bases, with 4 bases between. The V gene's germline CDR1 is SGHTS and CDR2 YDEGEE. The CDR3 sequence: CASSPNNEQFF. CDR3 coding DNA: TGTGCCAGCAGCCCTAACAATGAGCAGTTCTTC.

In its sample, this clone was seen once. This chain uses TRBV28 with TRBJ1-3, with TRBD1 matching over 9 bases. CDR1 is MDHEN, CDR2 SYDVKM, per germline. The CDR3 contains 15 residues. V gave up 4 bases and J gave up 7 bases; unmatched junction bases: 8. The CDR3 nucleotides read TGTGCCAGCAGTTCGGGACAGGGAGGAGGGAACACCATATATTTT. Amino acids: CASSSGQGGGNTIYF. Filled out from reference TRBV28 and TRBJ1-3, the complete variable domain reads DVKVTQSSRYLVKRTGEKVFLECVQDMDHENMFWYRQDPGLGLRLIYFSYDVKMKEKGDIPEGYSVSREKKERFSLILESASTNQTSMYLCASSSGQGGGNTIYFGEGSWLTVV.

This chain connects TRBV10-2 to TRBJ2-7; 7 positions agree with TRBD1. The CDR3 runs to 14 residues. The V and J ends lost 8 bases and 3 bases, in that order; junction bases with no gene match: 10. The V gene's germline CDR1 is WSHSY and CDR2 SAAADI. In DNA, the CDR3 is TGCGCCAGCGGATCGGGACAGTTGGTCTACGAGCAGTACTTC. Translated, it gives CASGSGQLVYEQYF.